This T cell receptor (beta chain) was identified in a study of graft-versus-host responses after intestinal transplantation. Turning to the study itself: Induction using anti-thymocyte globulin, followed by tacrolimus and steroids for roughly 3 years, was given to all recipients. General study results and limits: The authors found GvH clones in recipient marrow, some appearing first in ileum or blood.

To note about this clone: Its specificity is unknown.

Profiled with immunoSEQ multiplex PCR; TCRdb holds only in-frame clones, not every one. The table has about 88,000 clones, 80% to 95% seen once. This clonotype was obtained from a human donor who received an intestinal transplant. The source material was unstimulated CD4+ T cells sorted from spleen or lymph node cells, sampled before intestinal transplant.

CDR3 DNA: TGTGCCAGCAGTTACCCGGGGGGTACTGAAGCTTTCTTT. Its protein is CASSYPGGTEAFF. The chain has TRBV6-6 and TRBJ1-1; D perhaps matches TRBD1 (5 bases). Germline-derived CDR1 and CDR2 are MNHNY and SVGAGI (reference sequence). V was clipped by 2 bases and J by 5 bases, with 9 bases between them. CDR3 size: 13 residues.